The clone carrying this T cell receptor beta chain came up many times. At one end the junction does not follow the germline gene, possibly because of a read error. Germline CDR1 MDHEN, CDR2 SYDVKM. The CDR3 loop spans 11 amino acids. Via MiXCR, TCRdb re-called the reads, giving one row per CDR3 protein. Of under 55,000 distinct CDR3 sequences in the sample, around 7% were seen once. This entry is derived from a study of patients with pleural tuberculosis. The sequence was obtained from a human donor with pleural tuberculosis. V and J are TRBV28 and TRBJ2-1, with no clear D. The CDR3 spells CASSLSSFLIF. CDR3 coding DNA: TGTGCCAGCAGTTTATCTAGTTTTCTGATCTTC. The full variable domain, completed using reference TRBV28 and TRBJ2-1, is DVKVTQSSRYLVKRTGEKVFLECVQDMDHENMFWYRQDPGLGLRLIYFSYDVKMKEKGDIPEGYSVSREKKERFSLILESASTNQTSMYLCASSLSSFLIFGPGTRLTVL.